The 19 T cell receptor beta chains in this list originate from one sample, sequenced in a study of T cells after somatic rescue of genetic block. Using immunoSEQ multiplex PCR, the repertoire was profiled, and TCRdb retains in-frame clones only, with some absent. This sample has around 57,000 clones, with more than 90% found just once. Sequencing was carried out using peripheral blood mononuclear cells (PBMCs). These receptors originate from a child under two years old.

This CDR3 is CASSLGTSGAYEQYF. The CDR3 DNA reads as TGTGCCAGCAGCTTAGGGACTAGCGGAGCCTACGAGCAGTACTTC. The chain is built from TRBV11-2 and TRBJ2-7; 10 nucleotides agree with TRBD2. V lost 1 base to trimming and J lost 2 bases; unmatched junction nucleotides: 2. This CDR3 has 15 amino acids. Looked up from germline, CDR1 is SGHAT and CDR2 is FQNNGV.

The chain is built from TRBV11-2 and TRBJ2-5, with TRBD1 identical over 9 bases. The germline V gene encodes CDR1 SGHAT and CDR2 FQNNGV. The CDR3 runs 14 residues. After removal of 5 bases from V and 3 bases from J, the junction contained 4 bases not matched to a gene. Here the CDR3 DNA reads TGTGCCAGCAGCGTCGGGACAGGGAAAGAGACCCAGTACTTC. Its protein is CASSVGTGKETQYF.

Notes on this clone: This sample includes further DNA sequences coding for the same CDR3. The chain couples TRBV27 to TRBJ1-6; no clear D gene. This CDR3 is built from 14 residues. Looked up from germline, CDR1 is MNHEY and CDR2 is SMNVEV (reference sequence). V was pared by 3 bases and J by 0 bases, with 3 bases between. CDR3 protein: CASSFSSYNSPLHF. CDR3 DNA: TGTGCCAGCAGTTTCAGCTCCTATAATTCACCCCTCCACTTT.

V gene TRBV7-6 combines with J gene TRBJ2-7; 10 positions match TRBD2. In germline, CDR1 is SGHVS, CDR2 FNYEAQ. The V segment lost 1 base and the J segment 6 bases; nucleotides outside the gene matches: 6. The CDR3 loop spans 15 amino acids. In DNA, the CDR3 is TGTGCCAGCAGCTTAGGGGCTAGCGGGAGAGGCGAGCAGTACTTC. This gives the protein CASSLGASGRGEQYF.

The chain links TRBV28 to TRBJ2-7; TRBD1 agrees at 8 bases. CDR1 and CDR2 (germline): MDHEN, SYDVKM. The ends lost 5 bases at V and 5 bases at J; junction bases unmatched: 8. The length of the CDR3 is 14 residues. In DNA, the CDR3 is TGTGCCAGCAGTCTGGACAGGGTTAACGACGAGCAGTACTTC. Translated, it gives CASSLDRVNDEQYF.

The chain joins TRBV7-9 to TRBJ2-4; 8 bases are a match to TRBD1. There are 14 residues in the CDR3. The junction had 4 bases not matched to a gene; V was cut back by 5 bases and J by 4 bases. Germline lookup yields CDR1 SEHNR and CDR2 FQNEAQ (reference sequence). CDR3 bases: TGTGCCAGCAGCGCGTGGACAGGGAAAAACATTCAGTACTTC. It is translated as CASSAWTGKNIQYF.

The rearrangement uses TRBV7-2 and TRBJ2-2, with D possibly matching TRBD2 (7 bases). The CDR3 has 15 residues. Germline V gene data show CDR1 as SGHTA and CDR2 as FQGNSA. Deletions cut 5 bases from V and 5 bases from J, with 15 bases between. CDR3 sequence (DNA): TGTGCCAGCAGCGCTAGCGGAGGGGGGACCGGGGAGCTGTTTTTT. It translates to CASSASGGGTGELFF.

The chain combines TRBV10-3 with TRBJ2-3; D might be TRBD2 (6 bases). Trimming left V 0 bases short and J 6 bases short, with 19 bases between. This CDR3 is 17 amino acids long. Germline lookup yields CDR1 ENHRY and CDR2 SYGVKD. The chain's CDR3 is CAISESRMTRRDDTQYF. The DNA of the CDR3 is TGTGCCATCAGTGAGTCAAGGATGACTAGGAGGGATGATACGCAGTATTTT.

The V gene is TRBV6-5, the J gene TRBJ2-5; 10 bases align to TRBD2. J lost 5 bases, V lost 2 bases, and 8 bases had no gene match. CDR1 and CDR2 (germline): MNHEY, SVGAGI. The CDR3 extends over 16 amino acids. The CDR3 sequence is CASSYRFSGRRETQYF. CDR3 bases: TGTGCCAGCAGTTACCGCTTTAGCGGGAGGAGGGAGACCCAGTACTTC.

The chain combines TRBV4-2 with TRBJ2-7; 8 nucleotides align to TRBD2. The CDR3 runs to 16 residues. V gave up 2 bases and J gave up 0 bases; unmatched junction bases: 6. Germline CDR1 and CDR2: LGHNA and YNFKEQ. CDR3 amino acids: CASSQSRSGSSYEQYF. CDR3 coding DNA: TGTGCCAGCAGCCAATCTAGAAGCGGGAGCTCCTACGAGCAGTACTTC.

The J gene is TRBJ2-2, the V gene TRBV29-1; 11 nucleotides line up with TRBD2. The length of the CDR3 is 14 residues. Looked up from germline, CDR1 is SQVTM and CDR2 is ANQGSEA. J was trimmed by 7 bases and V by 2 bases; bases with no gene match: 3. CDR3 loop: CSVETSGSGGELFF. The CDR3 nucleotides read TGCAGCGTTGAAACTAGCGGGAGCGGCGGGGAGCTGTTTTTT.

The chain couples TRBV15 to TRBJ1-3; the D is unclear. CDR3 length equals 15 residues. The V end lost 0 bases, the J end lost 0 bases, and 6 bases lay between the germline ends. Per germline, CDR1 LNHNV and CDR2 YYDKDF (reference sequence). The CDR3 loop reads CATSRDGSSGNTIYF. CDR3 coding DNA: TGTGCCACCAGCAGAGACGGTAGCTCTGGAAACACCATATATTTT. Together with reference TRBV15 and TRBJ1-3, the CDR3 gives the full variable domain: DAMVIQNPRYQVTQFGKPVTLSCSQTLNHNVMYWYQQKSSQAPKLLFHYYDKDFNNEADTPDNFQSRRPNTSFCFLDIRSPGLGDTAMYLCATSRDGSSGNTIYFGEGSWLTVV.

The chain has TRBV27 and TRBJ1-2; no firm D call. Germline CDR1 MNHEY, CDR2 SMNVEV (reference sequence). The CDR3 extends over 13 amino acids. V was trimmed by 0 bases and J by 3 bases, leaving 5 bases between them. CDR3 DNA: TGTGCCAGCAGTTTATCACGGGACTATGGCTACACCTTC. This translates into CASSLSRDYGYTF.

The V and J genes are TRBV27 and TRBJ2-6; 8 bases fit TRBD2. In germline, CDR1 is MNHEY, CDR2 SMNVEV (reference sequence). This CDR3 is 17 amino acids long. With V trimmed by 0 bases and J by 2 bases, 3 bases remained unmatched. The CDR3 coding sequence is TGTGCCAGCAGTTTATCGAGCGGGGGCACTGGGGCCAACGTCCTGACTTTC. Its protein is CASSLSSGGTGANVLTF. The entire variable domain, with the rest obtained from reference TRBV27 and TRBJ2-6, is as follows: EAQVTQNPRYLITVTGKKLTVTCSQNMNHEYMSWYRQDPGLGLRQIYYSMNVEVTDKGDVPEGYKVSRKEKRNFPLILESPSPNQTSLYFCASSLSSGGTGANVLTFGAGSRLTVL.

The chain couples TRBV7-2 to TRBJ2-7; D not resolved. The CDR3 is 13 residues long. Germline CDR1 SGHTA, CDR2 FQGNSA. The ends were cut back, 1 base at V and 1 base at J, with 5 bases in the middle. The CDR3 sequence is CASSLGPSYEQYF. The CDR3, as DNA: TGTGCCAGCAGCTTAGGCCCTTCCTACGAGCAGTACTTC.

The CDR3 nucleotides read TGTGCCAGCAGTTACTCTCAGAACTATGGCTACACCTTC. It encodes CASSYSQNYGYTF. The chain uses TRBV6-5 and TRBJ1-2; D is uncertain. Germline CDR1 and CDR2: MNHEY and SVGAGI. The ends were cut back, 0 bases at V and 2 bases at J, with 4 bases in the middle. This CDR3 has 13 amino acids.

The chain couples TRBV27 to TRBJ1-1; D possibly corresponds to TRBD1 (5 bases). The CDR3 runs to 13 residues. Germline V gene data show CDR1 as MNHEY and CDR2 as SMNVEV (reference sequence). V was pared by 0 bases and J by 8 bases, with 10 bases between. This CDR3 is CASSLSQDKEAFF. The CDR3 DNA sequence: TGTGCCAGCAGTTTATCGCAGGACAAGGAAGCTTTCTTT.

The chain has TRBV5-1 and TRBJ1-4; TRBD1 might be the D (5 bases). Deletions cut 4 bases from V and 5 bases from J, with 15 bases between. Germline CDR1 SGHRS, CDR2 YFSETQ. The CDR3 loop spans 15 amino acids. The CDR3 DNA reads as TGCGCCAGCAGCCGGACGATGGGGCGAAATGAAAAACTGTTTTTT. Protein sequence: CASSRTMGRNEKLFF.

This chain connects TRBV4-1 to TRBJ2-2; 10 bases map to TRBD1. This CDR3 region has 15 residues. Trimming removed 2 bases from V and 7 bases from J; junction bases left unmatched: 4. Germline V lookup: CDR1 MGHRA, CDR2 YSYEKL. As DNA, the CDR3 is TGCGCCAGCAGCCAAACGGGACAGGGGAACGGGGAGCTGTTTTTT. Protein sequence: CASSQTGQGNGELFF.